This T cell receptor (beta chain) was sequenced during a study of Graves' ophthalmopathy and Graves' hyperthyroidism. The wider study: Pretreatment peripheral blood was obtained at initial diagnosis.

This clonotype was counted at least ten times. Investigators amplified TCR beta CDR3 regions from RNA transcripts. The library came from an HTBI-primed first-round RT-PCR and a second-round multiplex PCR. TCRdb reanalysed the multiplex PCR reads using MiXCR and keeps one entry per CDR3 protein. Among about 170,000 distinct CDR3 sequences listed, less than 45% were seen once. A duration under 3 months, NOSPECS ≥4, CAS ≥3 and moderate-to-severe activity characterized the donors with ophthalmopathy. CDR1 is MDHEN and CDR2 is SYDVKM in the germline V gene. CDR3 size: 14 residues. Between the trimmed V and J ends, which lost 2 bases and 1 base, there was a span of 8 bases.

The TCR sequence derives from a woman aged 40 to 50 with Graves' ophthalmopathy. Sequenced material: peripheral blood. This sequence joins TRBV28 and TRBJ1-1; D ambiguous. CDR3 amino acids: CASSLAQTNTEAFF. The DNA of the CDR3 is TGTGCCAGCAGTTTAGCGCAGACGAACACTGAAGCTTTCTTT.